This T cell receptor (beta chain) was obtained from a study of blood T cell repertoires in COVID-19. Study processing details: Amplification of reference gene primers was used by the study to estimate nucleated cell counts. Profiling relied on immunoSEQ multiplex PCR, and the TCRdb table lists in-frame clones only, not all of them. Clone size and V and J calls were adopted from that table, with D and trimming inferred from the DNA. The sample records fewer than 500,000 clones, 85% to 90% being singletons. CDR1 is DFQATT, CDR2 SNEGSKA, per germline (reference sequence). This CDR3 is built from 16 residues. Between the trimmed V and J ends, which lost 3 bases and 0 bases, there was a span of 18 bases. The study drew participants aged 18 to 89 years from some 25 US areas.

This chain connects TRBV20-1 to TRBJ2-7, with TRBD1 as a possible D gene (6 bases). The sequenced sample consisted of PBMCs or T cells enriched from blood (not recorded which). The sequence derives from a woman in her 30s with acute COVID-19. DNA for the CDR3: TGCAGTGCTAGTTCCGCAGGGGAAGGGATCTCCTACGAGCAGTACTTC. It is translated as CSASSAGEGISYEQYF.